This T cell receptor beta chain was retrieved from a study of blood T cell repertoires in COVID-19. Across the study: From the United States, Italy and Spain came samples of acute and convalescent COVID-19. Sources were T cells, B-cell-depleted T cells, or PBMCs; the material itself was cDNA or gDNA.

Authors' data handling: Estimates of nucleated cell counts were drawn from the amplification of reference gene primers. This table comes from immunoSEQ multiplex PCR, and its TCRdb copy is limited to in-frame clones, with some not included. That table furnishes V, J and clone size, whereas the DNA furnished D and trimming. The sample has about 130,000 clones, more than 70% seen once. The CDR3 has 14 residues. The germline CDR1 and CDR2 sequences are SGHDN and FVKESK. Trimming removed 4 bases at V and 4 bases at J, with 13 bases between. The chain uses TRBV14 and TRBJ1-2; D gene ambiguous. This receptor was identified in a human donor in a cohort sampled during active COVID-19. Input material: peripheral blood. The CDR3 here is CASSPPALPYGYTF. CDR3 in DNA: TGTGCCAGCAGCCCCCCCGCGCTCCCCTATGGCTACACCTTC.